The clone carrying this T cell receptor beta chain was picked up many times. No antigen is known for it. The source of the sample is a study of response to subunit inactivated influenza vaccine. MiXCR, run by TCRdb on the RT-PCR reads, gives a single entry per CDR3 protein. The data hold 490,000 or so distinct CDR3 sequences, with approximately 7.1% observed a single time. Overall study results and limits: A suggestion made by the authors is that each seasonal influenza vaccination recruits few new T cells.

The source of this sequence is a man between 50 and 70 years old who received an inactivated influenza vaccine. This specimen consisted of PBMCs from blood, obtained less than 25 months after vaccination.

The CDR3 coding sequence is TGCGCCAGCAGCCAAGATGAGGGACTAGCGGACTACGAGCAGTACTTC. It is translated as CASSQDEGLADYEQYF. The rearrangement joins TRBV4-3 to TRBJ2-7; 11 bases align to TRBD2. This CDR3 spans 16 amino acids. J lost 3 bases, V lost 0 bases, and 4 bases had no gene match. Germline V CDR1 and CDR2: LGHNA, YSLEER.